Sequencing of this T cell receptor (beta chain) was carried out in a study of response to subunit inactivated influenza vaccine. The table lists this clonotype with many counts. Trimming cost V 2 bases and J 5 bases; bases outside gene matches: 5. This CDR3 is built from 15 residues. Germline V CDR1 and CDR2: ENHRY, SYGVKD. TCRdb itself ran the RT-PCR reads through MiXCR, one entry per CDR3 protein. The data contain 490,000 or so distinct CDR3 sequences, around 8% of them singletons. The clonotype comes from a man aged 45 to 70 who received an inactivated influenza vaccine. V gene TRBV10-3 combines with J gene TRBJ2-2; 7 nucleotides line up with TRBD1. The source was PBMCs from blood, collected less than 30 months after vaccination. The CDR3 region is CAISEDRVGTGELFF. The CDR3 bases are TGTGCCATCAGTGAGGACAGGGTTGGAACCGGGGAGCTGTTTTTT.